The TCR beta chain described here comes from a study of T cells in Graves' hyperthyroidism and ophthalmopathy. Looking at the study overall: The initial diagnosis was the point when peripheral blood was collected, ahead of any treatment.

This clonotype showed up just a few times. Germline V gene lookup returns CDR1 KGHDR and CDR2 SFDVKD. There are 17 residues in the CDR3. With V trimmed by 3 bases and J by 2 bases, 3 bases remained unmatched. What was amplified from RNA transcripts were TCR beta CDR3 regions. Carried out on the TCR CDR3, a first-round RT-PCR used the HTBI primer set. Each CDR3 protein is one row after TCRdb ran MiXCR on the multiplex PCR reads. This sample yields approximately 400,000 distinct CDR3 sequences, of which 13% are seen a single time; roughly 20% belongs to the top ten. Sequencing input: blood. This receptor was obtained from a man in his thirties or forties with Graves' hyperthyroidism that later progressed to Graves' ophthalmopathy. This chain connects TRBV24-1 to TRBJ2-1; the match to TRBD2 covers 13 bases. Written as DNA, the CDR3 is TGTGCCACCAGTGATCCGGGACTAGCGGGGACCTACAATGAGCAGTTCTTC. This translates into CATSDPGLAGTYNEQFF.